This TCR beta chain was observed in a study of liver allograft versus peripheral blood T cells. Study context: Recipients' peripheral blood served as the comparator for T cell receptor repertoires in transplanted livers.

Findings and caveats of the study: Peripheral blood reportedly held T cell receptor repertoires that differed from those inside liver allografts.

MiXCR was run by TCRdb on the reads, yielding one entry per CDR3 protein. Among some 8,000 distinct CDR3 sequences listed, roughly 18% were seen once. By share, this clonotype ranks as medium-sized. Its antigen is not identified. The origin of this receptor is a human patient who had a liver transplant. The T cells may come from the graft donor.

The CDR3 spells CASSPPGRVYGYTF. CDR3 nucleotides: TGTGCCAGCTCACCACCGGGCAGGGTTTATGGCTACACCTTC. The chain couples TRBV18 to TRBJ1-2; the D gene is possibly TRBD1 (5 bases). This CDR3 is 14 amino acids long. Trimming shortened V by 0 bases and J by 5 bases, and 10 bases separated the two germline ends. Germline values: CDR1 KGHSH, CDR2 LQKENI.